This T cell receptor beta chain came from a study of blood T cell repertoires in COVID-19. Under the authors' procedure: Nucleated cell counts were estimated from reference gene primer amplification. Using immunoSEQ multiplex PCR, the repertoire was profiled, and TCRdb retains in-frame clones only, with some absent. V and J calls and clone size are those listed in that table; D and trimming were worked out from the DNA. The sample contains about 250,000 clones, roughly 85% of which appear only once. The sample consisted of PBMCs or T cells enriched from blood (not recorded which). This receptor was taken from a woman aged 50 to 60 with acute COVID-19.

CDR3 region: CASSPGQGAHGYTF. The CDR3 coding sequence is TGTGCCAGCTCACCGGGACAGGGGGCGCATGGCTACACCTTC. The rearrangement joins TRBV18 to TRBJ1-2; TRBD1 aligns across 12 bases. The CDR3 is made up of 14 amino acids. Germline loops: CDR1 KGHSH, CDR2 LQKENI. Trimming took 3 bases from V and 6 from J; bases not matched to a gene: 2.